The 10 T cell receptor beta chains reported below all come from one sample, sequenced in a study of blood T cell repertoires in COVID-19. Profiling relied on immunoSEQ multiplex PCR, and the TCRdb table lists in-frame clones only, not all of them. The sample has 85,000 to 100,000 clones, roughly 90% seen once. The sequencing sample was made of peripheral blood. The receptors come from a man aged 50-60 years with active or convalescent COVID-19.

The chain combines TRBV14 with TRBJ2-2, with D maybe TRBD1 (7 bases). CDR3 length: 17 amino acids. Trimming left V 1 base short and J 8 bases short, with 20 bases between. The germline V gene encodes CDR1 SGHDN and CDR2 FVKESK. CDR3 protein: CASSQGRGLSPWGELFF. The CDR3 DNA reads as TGTGCCAGCAGCCAAGGGAGGGGGCTATCCCCTTGGGGGGAGCTGTTTTTT. Full variable domain (missing parts from reference TRBV14 and TRBJ2-2): EAGVTQFPSHSVIEKGQTVTLRCDPISGHDNLYWYRRVMGKEIKFLLHFVKESKQDESGMPNNRFLAERTGGTYSTLKVQPAELEDSGVYFCASSQGRGLSPWGELFFGEGSRLTVL.

This chain links TRBV19 with TRBJ2-2, with TRBD1 matching over 7 bases. Germline-derived CDR1 and CDR2 are LNHDA and SQIVND (reference sequence). J was trimmed by 2 bases and V by 4 bases; bases with no gene match: 4. CDR3 length equals 15 residues. The DNA of the CDR3 is TGTGCCAGTAGTACCGGGACAGTTAACACCGGGGAGCTGTTTTTT. Encoded protein: CASSTGTVNTGELFF.

The chain uses TRBV11-2 and TRBJ1-4; 8 bases map to TRBD1. V shed 2 bases and J 10 bases; nucleotides not matched to a gene: 6. Germline V lookup: CDR1 SGHAT, CDR2 FQNNGV. The CDR3 contains 14 residues. The CDR3 spells CASSLSGGKGKLFF. The CDR3 nucleotides are TGTGCCAGCAGCTTATCAGGGGGCAAGGGAAAACTGTTTTTT. Full variable domain (outside the CDR3, taken from reference TRBV11-2 and TRBJ1-4): EAGVAQSPRYKIIEKRQSVAFWCNPISGHATLYWYQQILGQGPKLLIQFQNNGVVDDSQLPKDRFSAERLKGVDSTLKIQPAKLEDSAVYLCASSLSGGKGKLFFGSGTQLSVL.

In its sample, this clone was seen a few times. An end of the junction does not agree with germline; a read error may underlie this. The rearrangement links TRBV29-1 to TRBJ2-2; D is possibly TRBD1 (6 bases). The CDR3 contains 12 residues. Germline CDR1 reads SQVTM; CDR2 reads ANQGSEA. CDR3: CSVEGTTGELFF. CDR3 DNA sequence: TGCAGCGTAGAAGGGACAACCGGGGAGCTGTTTTTT.

This clone was picked up one time. V usage is TRBV15 and J usage is TRBJ1-4, with D tentatively TRBD1 (5 bases). Per germline, CDR1 LNHNV and CDR2 YYDKDF (reference sequence). The CDR3 is 16 amino acids. The germline V and J ends were trimmed by 0 bases and 8 bases, with 16 bases remaining between them. The CDR3 coding sequence is TGTGCCACCAGCAGAGATCCCGGGGGAATCGGGGAAAAACTGTTTTTT. This translates into CATSRDPGGIGEKLFF.

This clone showed up just once. The chain couples TRBV30 to TRBJ2-5; TRBD2 aligns across 8 bases. J lost 5 bases, V lost 0 bases, and 2 bases had no gene match. The CDR3 covers 13 residues. The V gene's germline CDR1 is GTSNPN and CDR2 SVGIG (reference sequence). The CDR3 region has the DNA TGTGCCTGGAGTGTACGGGGGGGTGAGACCCAGTACTTC. Its translation is CAWSVRGGETQYF.

There are a few counts of this clone. The V and J genes are TRBV29-1 and TRBJ2-2, with TRBD2 as a possible D gene (6 bases). CDR3 length: 15 amino acids. Looked up from germline, CDR1 is SQVTM and CDR2 is ANQGSEA. Trimming took off 5 bases at V and 3 bases at J, with 16 bases between the two ends. Written as DNA, the CDR3 is TGCAGCGTTTCTGGGCAGGAGGGATACACCGGGGAGCTGTTTTTT. This sequence encodes CSVSGQEGYTGELFF.

The chain employs TRBV6-6 and TRBJ1-3, with D maybe TRBD1 (6 bases). V lost 6 bases to trimming and J lost 0 bases, with 9 bases between them. The germline CDR1 and CDR2 sequences are MNHNY and SVGAGI (reference sequence). This CDR3 region has 14 residues. For the CDR3, the DNA is TGTGCCAGCAGGGGGACACACTCTGGAAACACCATATATTTT. Translated, it gives CASRGTHSGNTIYF.

The genes are TRBV3-1 (or the pseudogene TRBV3-2) and TRBJ1-2, with 7 bases lining up with TRBD1. Germline V CDR1 and CDR2: LGHDT, YNNKEL (reference sequence). The CDR3 totals 15 residues. V lost 5 bases and J lost 3; bases outside the gene matches: 9. The CDR3 coding sequence is TGTGCCAGCAGCGCACAGGGGATGGGGGACTATGGCTACACCTTC. Protein: CASSAQGMGDYGYTF.

CDR3 residues: CASSREVSGNTIYF. CDR3 nucleotides: TGCGCCAGCAGCCGCGAGGTCTCTGGAAACACCATATATTTT. J is TRBJ1-3 and V is TRBV5-1; D gene unclear. The CDR3 runs to 14 residues. Deletions cut 4 bases from V and 0 bases from J, with 8 bases between. The germline gives CDR1 SGHRS, CDR2 YFSETQ.